This T cell receptor beta chain was sequenced in a study of T cells after yellow fever vaccination. Study observations and caveats: Sorted repertoires could include abundant contaminating clonotypes from bulk cells. The appearance of a small share of clonotypes in both CD4 and CD8 compartments was observed.

TCRdb called the 5' RACE reads again in MiXCR, with one record for every CDR3 protein. Counted here are about 370,000 distinct CDR3 sequences, 11% occurring once; the ten biggest clones make up more than 15%. Points on this clonotype: The antigen remains undetermined.

J gave up 0 bases and V 10 bases, and 7 bases lay outside the gene matches. Germline V gene lookup returns CDR1 MDHEN and CDR2 SYDVKM. The CDR3 has 15 residues. The source is a man younger than 30 who received the YFV17D yellow fever vaccine. The chain is built from TRBV28 and TRBJ2-2; 8 nucleotides line up with TRBD1. The material sequenced was PBMCs, taken on the day of the first yellow fever vaccination. CDR3 protein: CATPGQGANTGELFF. In DNA, the CDR3 is TGTGCCACCCCAGGACAGGGAGCGAACACCGGGGAGCTGTTTTTT. Full variable domain (missing parts from reference TRBV28 and TRBJ2-2): DVKVTQSSRYLVKRTGEKVFLECVQDMDHENMFWYRQDPGLGLRLIYFSYDVKMKEKGDIPEGYSVSREKKERFSLILESASTNQTSMYLCATPGQGANTGELFFGEGSRLTVL.